A single sample gave rise to the 2 T cell receptor beta chains below, sequenced in a study of T cells in Graves' hyperthyroidism and ophthalmopathy. Amplified TCR beta CDR3 regions came from RNA transcripts. A first-round RT-PCR of the TCR CDR3 used the HTBI primer set. TCRdb recomputed calls from the multiplex PCR reads with MiXCR, one row per CDR3 protein. The sample has fewer than 900,000 distinct CDR3 sequences, around 20% seen once; the top ten hold 16%. Source material: blood. These receptor sequences come from a woman in her forties or fifties with Graves' hyperthyroidism that later progressed to Graves' ophthalmopathy.

The J gene is TRBJ1-2, the V gene TRBV6-1; possible D gene TRBD1, 5 bases. CDR1 and CDR2 from the germline V gene are MNHNS and SASEGT. Trimming stripped 5 bases from V and 7 bases from J, with 17 bases between. The CDR3 consists of 14 residues. CDR3 protein: CASSPEGRSCGYTF. The CDR3 DNA sequence: TGTGCCAGCAGTCCCGAGGGACGGAGCTGTGGCTACACCTTC.

This clonotype appeared many times. V is TRBV11-1 and J is TRBJ1-4; possibly TRBD1 for D (5 bases). The CDR3 consists of 15 residues. The germline V and J ends were trimmed by 5 bases and 3 bases, with 13 bases remaining between them. The V gene's germline CDR1 is SGHAT and CDR2 FQDESV (reference sequence). CDR3 bases: TGTGCCAGCAGCGGGGGGACCGGACCTAATGAAAAACTGTTTTTT. This codes for CASSGGTGPNEKLFF. The whole variable domain, remainder taken from reference TRBV11-1 and TRBJ1-4, is EAEVAQSPRYKITEKSQAVAFWCDPISGHATLYWYRQILGQGPELLVQFQDESVVDDSQLPKDRFSAERLKGVDSTLKIQPAELGDSAMYLCASSGGTGPNEKLFFGSGTQLSVL.